Shown below are 31 T cell receptor beta chains from a single sample sequenced in a study of blood T cell repertoires in COVID-19. Profiling relied on immunoSEQ multiplex PCR, and the TCRdb table lists in-frame clones only, not all of them. The sample contains about 170,000 clones, roughly nine tenths of which appear only once. The sequencing sample was made of peripheral blood. The receptor source for this set is a woman older than 75 in a cohort sampled during active or convalescent COVID-19.

V usage is TRBV10-3 and J usage is TRBJ2-7; 9 bases are shared with TRBD1. CDR1 is ENHRY, CDR2 SYGVKD, per germline. The CDR3 is 15 residues long. The junction had 9 bases not matched to a gene; V was cut back by 6 bases and J by 3 bases. CDR3 DNA sequence: TGTGCCATCAGCAAATCCACGGGACAGGGCTACGAGCAGTACTTC. Its protein product is CAISKSTGQGYEQYF.

This clone was seen many times. This chain connects TRBV11-3 to TRBJ1-1; D is perhaps TRBD1 (5 bases). The CDR3 contains 14 residues. Germline loops: CDR1 SGHNT, CDR2 YENEEA. Deletions cut 0 bases from V and 4 bases from J, with 9 bases between. In DNA form, the CDR3 reads TGTGCCAGCAGCTTAGATCAGGGATCCACTGAAGCTTTCTTT. It translates to CASSLDQGSTEAFF.

The J gene is TRBJ1-2, the V gene TRBV19; D may be TRBD1 (6 bases). Germline assignment: CDR1 LNHDA and CDR2 SQIVND (reference sequence). This CDR3 comprises 16 residues. Trimming cost V 4 bases and J 7 bases, with 22 bases left between them. CDR3 DNA sequence: TGTGCCAGTAGTACTGGACAGTCGAGGGCGTCTTCTGGCTACACCTTC. Amino acid sequence: CASSTGQSRASSGYTF.

This clone was seen more than once but under ten times. The chain employs TRBV19 and TRBJ1-5; 10 nucleotides align to TRBD1. Germline values: CDR1 LNHDA, CDR2 SQIVND (reference sequence). V shed 5 bases, J shed 0 bases, and the junction held 10 bases outside the gene matches. The length of the CDR3 is 18 residues. This chain's CDR3 is CASSPTGTGVSSNQPQHF. The DNA for the CDR3 is TGTGCCAGTAGTCCCACCGGGACAGGGGTCTCTAGCAATCAGCCCCAGCATTTT.

The V and J genes are TRBV2 and TRBJ1-1; TRBD1 is a possible D gene (6 bases). Germline-derived CDR1 and CDR2 are SNHLY and FYNNEI. The V end lost 2 bases, the J end lost 1 base, and 11 bases lay between the germline ends. The CDR3 has 15 residues. CDR3 bases: TGTGCCAGCAGTGAACCGGGACACCGGAACACTGAAGCTTTCTTT. Its translation: CASSEPGHRNTEAFF.

The V and J genes are TRBV9 and TRBJ2-5; 7 bases are shared with TRBD2. V dropped 4 bases and J dropped 2; count of bases not matched to a gene: 8. This CDR3 is 15 amino acids long. Per germline, CDR1 SGDLS and CDR2 YYNGEE. CDR3 sequence (DNA): TGTGCCAGCAGCCTAGAAGCGGGGTTGCAAGAGACCCAGTACTTC. It codes for CASSLEAGLQETQYF. The full variable domain, with the rest looked up from reference TRBV9 and TRBJ2-5, is DSGVTQTPKHLITATGQRVTLRCSPRSGDLSVYWYQQSLDQGLQFLIQYYNGEERAKGNILERFSAQQFPDLHSELNLSSLELGDSALYFCASSLEAGLQETQYFGPGTRLLVL.

The J gene is TRBJ1-6, the V gene TRBV30; a weak D match, TRBD1 (5 bases). Trimming removed 0 bases from V and 2 bases from J, with 11 bases in between. This CDR3 spans 16 amino acids. The germline V gene has CDR1 GTSNPN and CDR2 SVGIG (reference sequence). The CDR3 region has the DNA TGTGCCTGGAGTGTAGGAGGGGCTACCTATAATTCACCCCTCCACTTT. Translating gives CAWSVGGATYNSPLHF.

This clone was seen just once. The chain recombines TRBV7-2 with TRBJ1-4; D possibly corresponds to TRBD1 (5 bases). The CDR3 totals 15 residues. Germline CDR1 SGHTA, CDR2 FQGNSA. Trimming cost V 4 bases and J 3 bases, with 12 bases left between them. The CDR3 region is CASSSHGGANEKLFF. The CDR3 region has the DNA TGTGCCAGCAGCTCCCACGGGGGAGCTAATGAAAAACTGTTTTTT.

CDR3 coding DNA: TGTGCCAGCAGCTCCTACTTCCGGGACTATCCCATCCAGTTCTTC. Translation: CASSSYFRDYPIQFF. The chain carries TRBV7-2 and TRBJ2-1; 7 nucleotides match TRBD2. Germline V gene sequence: CDR1 SGHTA, CDR2 FQGNSA. The CDR3 has 15 amino acids. Losses at the gene ends were 4 bases for V and 13 bases for J; bases not matched to a gene: 16.

This chain connects TRBV25-1 to TRBJ1-2; the match to TRBD1 covers 9 bases. Per germline, CDR1 MGHDK and CDR2 SYGVNS. Trimming took 3 bases from V and 4 from J; bases not matched to a gene: 9. CDR3 length equals 16 residues. For the CDR3, the DNA is TGTGCCAGCAGTGACTCTCGGACAGGGGAGATCTATGGCTACACCTTC. Translated, it gives CASSDSRTGEIYGYTF.

The chain joins TRBV11-2 to TRBJ1-1; 7 bases are shared with TRBD1. The CDR3 runs 15 residues. J lost 5 bases, V lost 3 bases, and 9 bases had no gene match. The germline V gene has CDR1 SGHAT and CDR2 FQNNGV. CDR3 protein: CASSFGSGQLTEAFF. CDR3 coding DNA: TGTGCCAGCAGCTTCGGATCGGGACAGTTGACTGAAGCTTTCTTT.

The rearrangement links TRBV29-1 to TRBJ2-1, with 9 bases identical to TRBD2. V shed 8 bases and J 6 bases; nucleotides not matched to a gene: 17. The CDR3 consists of 16 residues. CDR1 is SQVTM and CDR2 is ANQGSEA in the germline V gene. The CDR3 nucleotides are TGCAGCTCGGCCCTGGCTAGCGGGGTAATGGGCAATGAGCAGTTCTTC. Translated, it gives CSSALASGVMGNEQFF.

This sequence joins TRBV3-1 (or the pseudogene TRBV3-2) and TRBJ2-1, with 14 bases fitting TRBD2. Germline trimming cut 4 bases from V and 6 bases from J; bases unmatched to any gene: 8. The CDR3 has 17 amino acids. The germline V gene encodes CDR1 LGHDT and CDR2 YNNKEL (reference sequence). The CDR3 DNA follows: TGTGCCAGCAGCCCCATCCCGACTAGCGGGAGGGCCAATGAGCAGTTCTTC. Amino acid sequence: CASSPIPTSGRANEQFF.

CDR3 coding DNA: TGTGCCAGTAGTATAGGGCCGGAGAGGGAGACCCAGTACTTC. The encoded protein is CASSIGPERETQYF. The chain carries TRBV19 and TRBJ2-5; D is undetermined. Deletions cut 1 base from V and 5 bases from J, with 11 bases between. Germline V gene sequence: CDR1 LNHDA, CDR2 SQIVND (reference sequence). The CDR3 is 14 amino acids. The full variable domain, in which reference TRBV19 and TRBJ2-5 provide the parts outside the CDR3, is DGGITQSPKYLFRKEGQNVTLSCEQNLNHDAMYWYRQDPGQGLRLIYYSQIVNDFQKGDIAEGYSVSREKKESFPLTVTSAQKNPTAFYLCASSIGPERETQYFGPGTRLLVL.

J is TRBJ2-7 and V is TRBV4-1; 10 nucleotides align to TRBD1. Germline V CDR1 and CDR2: MGHRA, YSYEKL. V trimming: 8 bases; J trimming: 2 bases; junction bases outside the gene matches: 9. The CDR3 totals 15 residues. The CDR3: CASRRGTGEAYEQYF. In DNA, the CDR3 is TGCGCCAGCCGAAGAGGGACAGGGGAGGCCTACGAGCAGTACTTC.

The chain carries TRBV27 and TRBJ1-1; 8 positions match TRBD1. The CDR3 has 16 amino acids. Germline CDR1 and CDR2: MNHEY and SMNVEV (reference sequence). V was clipped by 0 bases and J by 1 base; unmatched bases: 4. As DNA, the CDR3 is TGTGCCAGCAGTTTATCTTCCGGGACAGGGAACACTGAAGCTTTCTTT. Translating gives CASSLSSGTGNTEAFF.

The chain carries TRBV7-2 and TRBJ2-3, with 8 bases matching TRBD2. J was trimmed by 8 bases and V by 4 bases; bases with no gene match: 11. Germline CDR1 is SGHTA and CDR2 is FQGNSA. The CDR3 is 15 residues long. The DNA of the CDR3 is TGTGCCAGCAGCTCTTCCGGGGGGGTCGTAGGTACGCAGTATTTT. Translation gives CASSSSGGVVGTQYF.

This sequence joins TRBV5-1 and TRBJ2-1, with 7 bases lining up with TRBD2. V trimming: 4 bases; J trimming: 4 bases; junction bases outside the gene matches: 8. This CDR3 contains 15 residues. Germline CDR1 reads SGHRS; CDR2 reads YFSETQ. The CDR3 DNA sequence: TGCGCCAGCAGCATGTCCGGGACTAAATACAATGAGCAGTTCTTC. Its translation: CASSMSGTKYNEQFF.

The chain uses TRBV4-1 and TRBJ2-7; 9 bases map to TRBD2. Trimming removed 1 base from V and 2 bases from J; junction bases left unmatched: 6. CDR1 is MGHRA, CDR2 YSYEKL, per germline. The CDR3 consists of 16 residues. CDR3 in DNA: TGCGCCAGCAGCCAAGGACTGGCGGGAGGGGCCTACGAGCAGTACGTC. Amino acids: CASSQGLAGGAYEQYV.

The rearrangement uses TRBV9 and TRBJ1-3; the D is unclear. V was pared by 4 bases and J by 0 bases, with 11 bases between. Per the germline V gene, CDR1 is SGDLS and CDR2 is YYNGEE. The CDR3 sequence is 15 residues long. Here the CDR3 DNA reads TGTGCCAGCAGCCCCCTCGGTCTCTCTGGAAACACCATATATTTT. Amino acid sequence: CASSPLGLSGNTIYF.

The gene calls are TRBV24-1 and TRBJ1-5; D remains unclear. From germline, CDR1 is KGHDR and CDR2 SFDVKD. This CDR3 spans 12 amino acids. Deletions cut 5 bases from V and 6 bases from J, with 7 bases between. DNA of the CDR3: TGTGCCACCAGTGCCCCATCTCAGCCCCAGCATTTT. This codes for CATSAPSQPQHF.

The J gene is TRBJ1-5, the V gene TRBV29-1; tentative D call: TRBD1 (6 bases). Germline CDR1 and CDR2: SQVTM and ANQGSEA. There are 12 residues in the CDR3. The ends were cut back, 6 bases at V and 3 bases at J, with 9 bases in the middle. The CDR3 DNA is TGCAGCGTACAGGGTTTCAATCAGCCCCAGCATTTT. The encoded protein is CSVQGFNQPQHF.

V and J are TRBV5-1 and TRBJ2-1, with a weak D call TRBD2 (6 bases). V was trimmed by 5 bases and J by 5 bases, leaving 11 bases between them. This CDR3 is 13 amino acids long. In germline, CDR1 is SGHRS, CDR2 YFSETQ. Written as DNA, the CDR3 is TGCGCCAGCAGACCGACTAGAGACAATGAGCAGTTCTTC. It yields the protein CASRPTRDNEQFF. The variable domain in full, with the rest retrieved from reference TRBV5-1 and TRBJ2-1, is KAGVTQTPRYLIKTRGQQVTLSCSPISGHRSVSWYQQTPGQGLQFLFEYFSETQRNKGNFPGRFSGRQFSNSRSEMNVSTLELGDSALYLCASRPTRDNEQFFGPGTRLTVL.

The V gene is TRBV3-1 (or the pseudogene TRBV3-2), the J gene TRBJ1-6; 8 positions match TRBD1. The CDR3 is 14 residues long. V trimming: 1 base; J trimming: 7 bases; junction bases outside the gene matches: 0. From germline, CDR1 is LGHDT and CDR2 YNNKEL (reference sequence). The CDR3 nucleotides read TGTGCCAGCAGCCAAGGGACAGGGAATTCACCCCTCCACTTT. Translation: CASSQGTGNSPLHF.

The chain links TRBV7-8 to TRBJ2-7; the match to TRBD1 covers 7 bases. J gave up 6 bases and V 5 bases, and 19 bases lay outside the gene matches. The CDR3 runs 17 residues. Germline CDR1 and CDR2: SGHVS and FQNEAQ. The CDR3 sequence: CASSQPSYRGQPSEQYF. CDR3 sequence (DNA): TGTGCCAGCAGCCAGCCATCTTATCGGGGACAGCCGTCCGAGCAGTACTTC.

The chain uses TRBV9 and TRBJ1-6; 7 bases align to TRBD1. The CDR3 totals 15 residues. J gave up 8 bases and V 3 bases, and 8 bases lay outside the gene matches. Germline CDR1 is SGDLS and CDR2 is YYNGEE. CDR3 sequence reads: CASSAARQGYSPLHF. Here the CDR3 DNA reads TGTGCCAGCAGCGCAGCCCGACAGGGATATTCACCCCTCCACTTT. Based on the CDR3 plus reference TRBV9 and TRBJ1-6, the full variable domain is DSGVTQTPKHLITATGQRVTLRCSPRSGDLSVYWYQQSLDQGLQFLIQYYNGEERAKGNILERFSAQQFPDLHSELNLSSLELGDSALYFCASSAARQGYSPLHFGNGTRLTVT.

This clone showed up just once. The V gene is TRBV12-2, the J gene TRBJ1-5; the table gives TRBD1 as D, unverified against the DNA. TRBV12-2 is assigned pseudogene status. This CDR3 comprises 16 residues. CDR3 region: CASRLDRGLGNQPQHF. The DNA of the CDR3 is TGTGCAAGTCGCTTAGACAGGGGTCTCGGCAATCAGCCCCAGCATTTT.

The rearrangement links TRBV3-1 (or the pseudogene TRBV3-2) to TRBJ1-4; 10 bases fit TRBD1. Germline V lookup: CDR1 LGHDT, CDR2 YNNKEL (reference sequence). This CDR3 has 14 amino acids. J was trimmed by 7 bases and V by 5 bases; bases with no gene match: 4. As DNA, the CDR3 is TGTGCCAGCAGCGTAGGACAGGGGGGTGAAAAACTGTTTTTT. Translation: CASSVGQGGEKLFF.

The CDR3 DNA reads as TGCAGTGCTAGTATATTAGCGGGGGGTACAGATACGCAGTATTTT. Translated: CSASILAGGTDTQYF. V and J are TRBV20-1 and TRBJ2-3; the match to TRBD2 covers 10 bases. The CDR3 is made up of 15 amino acids. Looked up from germline, CDR1 is DFQATT and CDR2 is SNEGSKA (reference sequence). With 3 bases clipped from V and 3 bases from J, the junction kept 6 bases outside the gene matches.

The V and J genes are TRBV19 and TRBJ2-5; possible D gene TRBD2, 6 bases. V was cut by 8 bases and J by 0 bases, with 22 bases left in between. The germline CDR1 and CDR2 sequences are LNHDA and SQIVND (reference sequence). The CDR3 is 17 residues long. CDR3 DNA sequence: TGTGCCAGTCACGGCTTTCATGGCGGGACGCACCAAGAGACCCAGTACTTC. It codes for CASHGFHGGTHQETQYF.

The chain recombines TRBV6-2 or TRBV6-3 with TRBJ1-5, with D perhaps matching TRBD1 (5 bases). This CDR3 is 15 amino acids long. Between the trimmed V and J ends, which lost 3 bases and 3 bases, there was a span of 12 bases. The germline V gene encodes CDR1 MNHEY and CDR2 SVGEGT. CDR3 sequence (DNA): TGTGCCAGCAGTTATTTGCAGGGCCACAATCAGCCCCAGCATTTT. Protein: CASSYLQGHNQPQHF.